The 25 T cell receptor beta chains reported below all come from one sample, sequenced in a study of siplizumab effects on memory and regulatory T cells. Sequencing used immunoSEQ multiplex PCR; TCRdb keeps in-frame clones, though not all of them. The top ten hold about 0.62% of the sample, which has more than 95,000 clones, approximately 93% seen once. The sequenced sample consisted of Tregs sorted from blood. The receptors derive from a human donor in good health.

The genes are TRBV5-1 and TRBJ2-3; D remains unclear. The CDR3 runs to 13 residues. Per germline, CDR1 SGHRS and CDR2 YFSETQ. V lost 10 bases, J lost 2 bases, and 14 bases lay in between. The CDR3 sequence: CAGKAGPTDTQYF. CDR3 DNA sequence: TGCGCCGGCAAAGCAGGTCCCACAGATACGCAGTATTTT.

This chain uses TRBV6-6 with TRBJ1-1, with D tentatively TRBD1 (5 bases). Germline V gene data show CDR1 as MNHNY and CDR2 as SVGAGI (reference sequence). With 0 bases removed from V and 2 bases from J, the gap between germline ends came to 10 bases. This CDR3 has 15 amino acids. The DNA for the CDR3 is TGTGCCAGCAGTTACTCCGGGGGGGTTAACACTGAAGCTTTCTTT. Its protein is CASSYSGGVNTEAFF.

The J gene is TRBJ1-3, the V gene TRBV19, with D perhaps matching TRBD1 (5 bases). Deletions cut 7 bases from V and 2 bases from J, with 12 bases between. In germline, CDR1 is LNHDA, CDR2 SQIVND (reference sequence). The CDR3 runs 14 residues. The CDR3 coding sequence is TGTGCCAGTATCGGAGGGGTGGCTGGAAACACCATATATTTT. Its translation is CASIGGVAGNTIYF. The full variable domain, completed using reference TRBV19 and TRBJ1-3, is DGGITQSPKYLFRKEGQNVTLSCEQNLNHDAMYWYRQDPGQGLRLIYYSQIVNDFQKGDIAEGYSVSREKKESFPLTVTSAQKNPTAFYLCASIGGVAGNTIYFGEGSWLTVV.

In this sample, this clone turned up once. CDR3 loop: CASSLAGREPQHF. The CDR3 DNA follows: TGTGCCAGCAGCTTAGCGGGGAGGGAGCCCCAGCATTTT. The rearrangement uses TRBV7-8 and TRBJ1-5, with D unclear. The CDR3 runs to 13 residues. V was cut by 0 bases and J by 8 bases, with 8 bases left in between. CDR1 is SGHVS and CDR2 is FQNEAQ in the germline V gene.

The rearrangement joins TRBV7-2 to TRBJ1-3, with unresolved D. Deletions cut 1 base from V and 4 bases from J, with 8 bases between. There are 14 residues in the CDR3. Per the germline V gene, CDR1 is SGHTA and CDR2 is FQGNSA. In nucleotides, the CDR3 is TGTGCCAGCAGCTTAGGATTTCCCGGAAACACCATATATTTT. Amino acids: CASSLGFPGNTIYF. Combining the CDR3 with reference TRBV7-2 and TRBJ1-3 gives the whole variable domain GAGVSQSPSNKVTEKGKDVELRCDPISGHTALYWYRQSLGQGLEFLIYFQGNSAPDKSGLPSDRFSAERTGGSVSTLTIQRTQQEDSAVYLCASSLGFPGNTIYFGEGSWLTVV.

V and J are TRBV20-1 and TRBJ1-2; TRBD1 is a possible D gene (5 bases). V lost 3 bases to trimming and J lost 7 bases, with 9 bases between them. The CDR3 contains 11 residues. Germline CDR1 DFQATT, CDR2 SNEGSKA (reference sequence). CDR3 amino acids: CSARPGGGYTF. The CDR3 nucleotides are TGCAGTGCTAGGCCGGGGGGTGGCTACACCTTC.

Written as DNA, the CDR3 is TGTGCCAGCTCCCCGTTAACGGGCACAGATACGCAGTATTTT. This gives the protein CASSPLTGTDTQYF. This sequence joins TRBV18 and TRBJ2-3; D is uncertain. This CDR3 is 14 amino acids long. Germline assignment: CDR1 KGHSH and CDR2 LQKENI. V was pared by 6 bases and J by 1 base, with 11 bases between.

V gene TRBV5-1 combines with J gene TRBJ2-3; D remains unclear. Trimming removed 0 bases from V and 2 bases from J, with 7 bases in between. CDR1 SGHRS and CDR2 YFSETQ come from the germline V gene. This CDR3 comprises 14 residues. The CDR3 DNA is TGCGCCAGCAGCTTGGCGGCAAACACAGATACGCAGTATTTT. It is translated as CASSLAANTDTQYF.

The chain couples TRBV5-4 to TRBJ2-5, with TRBD2 as a possible D gene (6 bases). Germline V lookup: CDR1 SGHNT, CDR2 YYREEE (reference sequence). V was pared by 9 bases and J by 1 base, with 16 bases between. The CDR3 contains 14 residues. This CDR3 is CATQVAAGQETQYF. Written as DNA, the CDR3 is TGTGCCACCCAAGTAGCGGCTGGCCAAGAGACCCAGTACTTC.

Only a few counts were recorded for this clone. The V and J genes are TRBV7-9 and TRBJ1-1; unclear D gene. Germline CDR1 SEHNR, CDR2 FQNEAQ (reference sequence). The V gene lost 5 bases and the J gene lost 4 bases, with 14 bases spanning the gap. The CDR3 runs 14 residues. The CDR3 nucleotides read TGTGCCAGCAGCCCCGGCTTGAGAGGCACTGAAGCTTTCTTT. It translates to CASSPGLRGTEAFF.

The chain is built from TRBV6-5 and TRBJ2-2; 7 nucleotides match TRBD1. Germline CDR1 reads MNHEY; CDR2 reads SVGAGI. Losses at the gene ends were 7 bases for V and 3 bases for J; bases not matched to a gene: 5. The CDR3 contains 14 residues. The DNA for the CDR3 is TGTGCCAGCAAATCCGGGACAGACACCGGGGAGCTGTTTTTT. It is translated as CASKSGTDTGELFF.

The V and J genes are TRBV5-4 and TRBJ2-1; D ambiguous. V lost 0 bases to trimming and J lost 11 bases, with 9 bases between them. The germline CDR1 and CDR2 sequences are SGHNT and YYREEE (reference sequence). This CDR3 has 12 amino acids. The CDR3 region is CASSLEVGKQFF. The CDR3 DNA sequence: TGTGCCAGCAGCTTGGAGGTGGGAAAGCAGTTCTTC.

This clone was seen once. CDR3 nucleotide sequence: TGTGCCAGCAGCTTGGGCCCCAGGGCGAACACTGAAGCTTTCTTT. Amino acid sequence: CASSLGPRANTEAFF. This sequence joins TRBV5-6 and TRBJ1-1, with D possibly matching TRBD1 (5 bases). Germline V CDR1 and CDR2: SGHDT, YYEEEE. The V end lost 0 bases, the J end lost 1 base, and 10 bases lay between the germline ends. There are 15 residues in the CDR3.

This chain links TRBV19 with TRBJ2-7, with D perhaps TRBD1 (5 bases). Trimming removed 5 bases from V and 2 bases from J, with 13 bases in between. This CDR3 region has 14 residues. Germline lookup yields CDR1 LNHDA and CDR2 SQIVND (reference sequence). The CDR3 DNA is TGTGCCAGTAGTCCACTGACAGCAACCTACGAGCAGTACTTC. Protein: CASSPLTATYEQYF.

The V gene is TRBV6-6, the J gene TRBJ1-2; D remains ambiguous. CDR1 and CDR2 from the germline V gene are MNHNY and SVGAGI (reference sequence). This CDR3 has 14 residues. The V end lost 0 bases, the J end lost 8 bases, and 13 bases lay between the germline ends. The chain's CDR3 is CASSYSNSGSGYTF. CDR3 coding DNA: TGTGCCAGCAGTTACTCGAATTCGGGTAGCGGCTACACCTTC.

The J gene is TRBJ2-5, the V gene TRBV4-1; D not certain. The CDR3 is made up of 13 amino acids. V was clipped by 4 bases and J by 5 bases, with 11 bases between them. Germline V CDR1 and CDR2: MGHRA, YSYEKL. CDR3 coding DNA: TGCGCCAGCAGCCCCAACCTCGGGGAGACCCAGTACTTC. It is translated as CASSPNLGETQYF.

The CDR3 nucleotides read TGTGCCAGTAGTATCTTACCGGTCTCTGGAAACACCATATATTTT. It encodes CASSILPVSGNTIYF. The rearrangement uses TRBV19 and TRBJ1-3; D is unclear. The CDR3 consists of 15 residues. Germline values: CDR1 LNHDA, CDR2 SQIVND (reference sequence). Between the trimmed V and J ends, which lost 3 bases and 0 bases, there was a span of 9 bases.

In its sample, this clone was seen once. The chain carries TRBV25-1 and TRBJ2-5; 8 nucleotides match TRBD1. V dropped 5 bases and J dropped 4; count of bases not matched to a gene: 6. CDR1 is MGHDK and CDR2 is SYGVNS in the germline V gene. The CDR3 length is 14 residues. CDR3 protein: CASSTWTGPETQYF. The CDR3 DNA is TGTGCCAGCAGTACCTGGACAGGGCCAGAGACCCAGTACTTC.

The gene calls are TRBV11-2 and TRBJ2-7, with D tentatively TRBD1 or TRBD2 (5 bases each). This CDR3 has 16 residues. Trimming removed 4 bases from V and 2 bases from J, with 18 bases in between. The germline V gene encodes CDR1 SGHAT and CDR2 FQNNGV. CDR3 DNA: TGTGCCAGCAGCTCCAGGGTGACCGGGGTGACCTACGAGCAGTACTTC. It specifies CASSSRVTGVTYEQYF.

V and J are TRBV4-2 and TRBJ1-2, with unresolved D. Germline lookup yields CDR1 LGHNA and CDR2 YNFKEQ. V was pared by 1 base and J by 7 bases, with 7 bases between. This CDR3 has 12 residues. CDR3 amino acids: CASSQGVGGYTF. CDR3 DNA sequence: TGTGCCAGCAGCCAAGGAGTGGGTGGCTACACCTTC.

The chain recombines TRBV29-1 with TRBJ1-5; D is ambiguous. This CDR3 comprises 12 residues. Trimming pared 5 bases from V and 0 bases from J, leaving 5 bases between. CDR1 SQVTM and CDR2 ANQGSEA come from the germline V gene. Here the CDR3 DNA reads TGCAGCGTTTTTTGTAGCAATCAGCCCCAGCATTTT. Translated, it gives CSVFCSNQPQHF.

This clone was observed once. This sequence joins TRBV10-2 and TRBJ2-1; 15 positions agree with TRBD2. Germline values: CDR1 WSHSY, CDR2 SAAADI. This CDR3 contains 16 residues. The ends lost 6 bases at V and 4 bases at J; junction bases unmatched: 4. CDR3 coding DNA: TGCGCCAGCAGACCGGGACTAGCGGGGGGATACAATGAGCAGTTCTTC. Its protein is CASRPGLAGGYNEQFF.

The chain has TRBV5-1 and TRBJ2-3; D gene ambiguous. Trimming took 0 bases from V and 1 from J, leaving 6 bases between them. Germline V CDR1 and CDR2: SGHRS, YFSETQ. This CDR3 spans 14 amino acids. The CDR3 region has the DNA TGCGCCAGCAGCTTGGCTCATCGCACAGATACGCAGTATTTT. Translated: CASSLAHRTDTQYF.

The chain uses TRBV6-5 and TRBJ2-5; perhaps TRBD1 as D (6 bases). V was pared by 7 bases and J by 10 bases, with 16 bases between. This CDR3 is built from 12 residues. Germline V gene sequence: CDR1 MNHEY, CDR2 SVGAGI. CDR3 DNA: TGTGCCAGCACCGGAGGCACAGGGAGCCAGTACTTC. It translates to CASTGGTGSQYF.

The chain employs TRBV13 and TRBJ2-7, with D hard to call. The germline CDR1 and CDR2 sequences are PRHDT and FYEKMQ (reference sequence). V was pared by 4 bases and J by 1 base, with 5 bases between. CDR3 length: 12 residues. The CDR3 region has the DNA TGTGCCAGCAGCTCCTTTTCCTACGAGCAGTACTTC. Its protein product is CASSSFSYEQYF.